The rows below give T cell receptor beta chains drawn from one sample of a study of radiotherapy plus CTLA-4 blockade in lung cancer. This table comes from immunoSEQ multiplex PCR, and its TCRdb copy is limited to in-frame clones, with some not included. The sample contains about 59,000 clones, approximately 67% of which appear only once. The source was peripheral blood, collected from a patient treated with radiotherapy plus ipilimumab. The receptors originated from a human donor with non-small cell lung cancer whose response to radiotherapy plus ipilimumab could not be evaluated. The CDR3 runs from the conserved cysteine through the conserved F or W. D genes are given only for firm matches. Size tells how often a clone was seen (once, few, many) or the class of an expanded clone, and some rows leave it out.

TGTGCCATAGGAGGTGGCCAACTTACTAGCACAGATACGCAGTATTTT CAIGGGQLTSTDTQYF TRBV7-9 - - TRBJ2-3
TGCGCCAGCAGCTTGTCAGGGGGAGACTATGGCTACACCTTC CASSLSGGDYGYTF TRBV5-1 - TRBD1 TRBJ1-2
TGTGCCAGCAGCCAACTCGGACCCTGGAGGCGCTATGGCTACACCTTC CASSQLGPWRRYGYTF TRBV7-2 - - TRBJ1-2
TGTGCCAGTGCTCCTAGCGGGAGTATGGTCCTAGCCAAAAACATTCAGTACTTC CASAPSGSMVLAKNIQYF TRBV9 - TRBD2 TRBJ2-4
TGTGCCAGTCTGGACAGCTTCATCTATAGCAATCAGCCCCAGCATTTT CASLDSFIYSNQPQHF TRBV19 - - TRBJ1-5
TGTGCCAGCAGCTTACAGAGTGGAAGGTCGGGGGAGCAGTTCTTC CASSLQSGRSGEQFF TRBV7-3 - - TRBJ2-1
TGTGCCAGTAGTATGGGTCAGGGGTTGGGATACGAGCAGTACTTC CASSMGQGLGYEQYF TRBV19 once - TRBJ2-7
TGTGCCAGCAGCTTAAGTACAGCGGGCCCGCAGTACTTC CASSLSTAGPQYF TRBV7-7 - - TRBJ2-7
TGTGCCAGCAGACCGGGACTAGCTATATATACGCAGTATTTT CASRPGLAIYTQYF TRBV2 few TRBD2 TRBJ2-3
TGCGCCAGCAGCTTGGGTTTCCTCTACGAGCAGTACTTC CASSLGFLYEQYF TRBV5-1 - - TRBJ2-7
TGTGCCAGCAGCTTGGCCCATCCTAACTATGGCTACACCTTC CASSLAHPNYGYTF TRBV5-6 - - TRBJ1-2
TGTGCCAGCAGCTTAGTAGCGGATCAGCCCCAGCATTTT CASSLVADQPQHF TRBV7-2 many - TRBJ1-5
TGTGCCAGCAGCTTGGGCCAGTATCAGCCCCAGCATTTT CASSLGQYQPQHF TRBV7-2 - - TRBJ1-5
TGTGCCAGCAGTGAACTCCCACGGGCTAGCGGAAGAGGAGATACGCAGTATTTT CASSELPRASGRGDTQYF TRBV25-1 - TRBD2 TRBJ2-3
TGCGCCAGCAGCGCAGGACAGGGGGCGGTTGGAAACACCATATATTTT CASSAGQGAVGNTIYF TRBV5-1 - TRBD1 TRBJ1-3
TGTGCCAGCGCCACCCTACTCCAGTTCTTC CASATLLQFF TRBV7-9 many - TRBJ2-1
TGTGCCAGCAGCGTAGGGACTAGCGGGAGCGATGAGCAGTTCTTC CASSVGTSGSDEQFF TRBV9 - TRBD2 TRBJ2-1
TGCAGCGTGCGGGACAGGGGCCTACTCACTGAAGCTTTCTTT CSVRDRGLLTEAFF TRBV29-1 - TRBD1 TRBJ1-1
TGTGCCAGCAGACCGATAGGGGGGGCGTACGAGCAGTACTTC CASRPIGGAYEQYF TRBV6-5 - - TRBJ2-7
TGTGCCAGCATCCAGGGTTTTCTCTATGGCTACACCTTC CASIQGFLYGYTF TRBV6-1 - - TRBJ1-2
TGCGCCAGCAGCCATCCAACAGGGGGCTTCTATGGCTACACCTTC CASSHPTGGFYGYTF TRBV4-1 - TRBD1 TRBJ1-2
TGTGCCAGCAGCGGGACGGAGGGGGGGGGTACCTCCTACAATGAGCAGTTCTTC CASSGTEGGGTSYNEQFF TRBV9 - - TRBJ2-1
TGTGCCACGCGACAGGGAAGGGGGAGTAGGAACGAGCAGTACTTC CATRQGRGSRNEQYF TRBV15 - TRBD1 TRBJ2-7
TGTGCCAGCAGCTTGGGGAGGGGGTTCCTCTACGAGCAGTACTTC CASSLGRGFLYEQYF TRBV4-2 - - TRBJ2-7
TGCGCCAGCAGTTCAACGGGGGTAGCAGATACGCAGTATTTT CASSSTGVADTQYF TRBV23-1 - - TRBJ2-3
TGTGCCAGCAGCTTCTATATAGCGGGAGGTCTCTACGAGCAGTACTTC CASSFYIAGGLYEQYF TRBV5-6 - TRBD2 TRBJ2-7
TGTGCCAGCAGTTTAGTGACAGGGGGCGACTATGGCTACACCTTC CASSLVTGGDYGYTF TRBV27 - TRBD1 TRBJ1-2
TGCGCCAGCAGCTCCGTTGTGGGGACAGGGGGCGGGGATGGCTACACCTTC CASSSVVGTGGGDGYTF TRBV5-1 once TRBD1 TRBJ1-2
TGCAGCGTCTACACAGGGTTTGTTGACGAGCAGTACTTC CSVYTGFVDEQYF TRBV29-1 - - TRBJ2-7
TGTGCCAGCAGTTTCGGAGGGACTAATTCACCCCTCCACTTT CASSFGGTNSPLHF TRBV28 - - TRBJ1-6
TGCGCCAGCGGAGCGGGAGTAACGACAGATACGCAGTATTTT CASGAGVTTDTQYF TRBV5-1 - TRBD2 TRBJ2-3
TGTGCCAGCAGCCGGGGGGACAGCACAGATACGCAGTATTTT CASSRGDSTDTQYF TRBV4-2 - - TRBJ2-3
TGTGCCAGCAGTGGCAGGGGAGGGATTTATACGCAGTATTTT CASSGRGGIYTQYF TRBV28 - - TRBJ2-3
TGTACCAGCCGGTCGAACGAAAATCAGCCCCAGCATTTT CTSRSNENQPQHF TRBV6-1 - - TRBJ1-5
TGTGCCATCAGTCCCGGGACAGGGGATCTCTACGAGCAGTACTTC CAISPGTGDLYEQYF TRBV10-3 - TRBD1 TRBJ2-7
TGTGCCAGCAGCGTAAGTCGGGCGAACACCGGGGAGCTGTTTTTT CASSVSRANTGELFF TRBV9 - - TRBJ2-2
TGCGCCAGCAGCTTGGGGGGACTAGCGGGGGCCCCCTACGAGCAGTACTTC CASSLGGLAGAPYEQYF TRBV5-1 - TRBD2 TRBJ2-7
TGTGCCAGCAGCTTACAGGGTCGGACTGAAGCTTTCTTT CASSLQGRTEAFF TRBV13 once - TRBJ1-1
TGTGCCAGCAGTTTGACAGCCGGACACCTCAATGAGCAGTTCTTC CASSLTAGHLNEQFF TRBV6-4 - - TRBJ2-1
TGTGCCAGCAGCGTAGGGGGACAGGGATCATACTACGAGCAGTACTTC CASSVGGQGSYYEQYF TRBV9 - TRBD1 TRBJ2-7
TGTGCCAGCAGCGTATTCGGGACTAGCGACCACAATGAGCAGTTCTTC CASSVFGTSDHNEQFF TRBV9 - TRBD2 TRBJ2-1
TGTGCGTCGGTAGCGGGAGTAGGTAACACCGGGGAGCTGTTTTTT CASVAGVGNTGELFF TRBV7-9 - TRBD2 TRBJ2-2
TGTGCCAGCAGTTACGTTCAGGGGGCGAAAGAGACCCAGTACTTC CASSYVQGAKETQYF TRBV6-5 - TRBD1 TRBJ2-5